Presented here are 14 T cell receptor beta chains from one specimen sequenced in a study of blood T cell repertoires in COVID-19. The protocol was immunoSEQ multiplex PCR, while the TCRdb copy is restricted to in-frame clones and leaves out a portion. Counted here are 70,000 to 100,000 clones, 85% to 90% occurring once; the ten biggest clones make up roughly 8.1%. Sequenced material: peripheral blood. The receptors stem from a woman aged 65 to 85 with acute or convalescent COVID-19.

The gene calls are TRBV3-1 (or the pseudogene TRBV3-2) and TRBJ2-7; the D gene is possibly TRBD1 (5 bases). Trimming took 4 bases from V and 0 from J, leaving 10 bases between them. Germline CDR1 is LGHDT and CDR2 is YNNKEL (reference sequence). There are 14 residues in the CDR3. The CDR3 region is CASSRYRTSYEQYF. The CDR3 bases are TGTGCCAGCAGCCGTTACAGGACCTCCTACGAGCAGTACTTC.

The rearrangement joins TRBV7-9 to TRBJ2-3; D is unresolved. The V end was cut by 4 bases, the J end by 9 bases, with 11 bases between. CDR1 is SEHNR, CDR2 FQNEAQ, per germline (reference sequence). This CDR3 is 12 amino acids long. For the CDR3, the DNA is TGTGCCAGCAGCTCCGGTGAGGTCACGCAGTATTTT. It yields the protein CASSSGEVTQYF.

The V and J genes are TRBV3-1 (or the pseudogene TRBV3-2) and TRBJ2-2; 10 bases align to TRBD2. The CDR3 runs to 20 residues. The J segment lost 3 bases and the V segment lost 1 base, leaving 14 bases of the junction unmatched. CDR1 is LGHDT and CDR2 is YNNKEL in the germline V gene (reference sequence). The CDR3 loop reads CASSQVGRASGSSDTGELFF. In DNA, the CDR3 is TGTGCCAGCAGCCAAGTCGGTAGGGCTAGCGGGAGTAGCGACACCGGGGAGCTGTTTTTT.

The gene calls are TRBV7-9 and TRBJ2-1; a weak D match, TRBD2 (5 bases). Trimming took off 3 bases at V and 0 bases at J, with 15 bases between the two ends. The CDR3 consists of 17 residues. Germline V gene lookup returns CDR1 SEHNR and CDR2 FQNEAQ (reference sequence). CDR3 nucleotides: TGTGCCAGCAGCTTCTTTTTGGACTTTCCCTCCTACAATGAGCAGTTCTTC. This encodes CASSFFLDFPSYNEQFF. The variable domain in full, completed from reference TRBV7-9 and TRBJ2-1, reads DTGVSQNPRHKITKRGQNVTFRCDPISEHNRLYWYRQTLGQGPEFLTYFQNEAQLEKSRLLSDRFSAERPKGSFSTLEIQRTEQGDSAMYLCASSFFLDFPSYNEQFFGPGTRLTVL.

This clone was picked up one time. The chain is built from TRBV10-3 and TRBJ1-2, with a possible D match to TRBD1 (6 bases). V gave up 6 bases and J gave up 5 bases, with 10 bases separating them. The CDR3 is made up of 12 amino acids. Germline CDR1 reads ENHRY; CDR2 reads SYGVKD. CDR3 amino acids: CAISSQGYGYTF. The CDR3, as DNA: TGTGCCATCAGCTCACAGGGATATGGCTACACCTTC.

V gene TRBV7-3 combines with J gene TRBJ1-2; 9 bases are shared with TRBD1. J gave up 3 bases and V 5 bases, and 4 bases lay outside the gene matches. Germline CDR1 is SGHTA and CDR2 is FQGTGA. The CDR3 has 14 residues. In DNA, the CDR3 is TGTGCCAGCAGCAGGACAGGGGACGACTATGGCTACACCTTC. Its translation is CASSRTGDDYGYTF.

This CDR3 reads CASSLEGAGYTGELFF. The CDR3 region has the DNA TGTGCCAGCAGCTTAGAGGGTGCAGGGTACACCGGGGAGCTGTTTTTT. The chain combines TRBV11-2 with TRBJ2-2, with D possibly being TRBD1 (5 bases). V was cut by 0 bases and J by 3 bases, with 11 bases left in between. Per germline, CDR1 SGHAT and CDR2 FQNNGV. There are 16 residues in the CDR3.

The chain joins TRBV6-5 to TRBJ2-1, with TRBD2 matching 9 bases. Germline V gene sequence: CDR1 MNHEY, CDR2 SVGAGI. This CDR3 contains 15 residues. Trimming removed 6 bases from V and 4 bases from J; junction bases left unmatched: 7. CDR3 nucleotides: TGTGCCAGCAGGCCCGGGACTAGCCGATACAATGAGCAGTTCTTC. Translating it yields CASRPGTSRYNEQFF.

The chain combines TRBV24-1 with TRBJ2-1; 10 positions agree with TRBD2. CDR3 length: 16 residues. V shed 1 base, J shed 5 bases, and the junction held 4 bases outside the gene matches. Germline V CDR1 and CDR2: KGHDR, SFDVKD. The CDR3 DNA reads as TGTGCCACCAGTGATTTAGGTCTAGCGGGGGACAATGAGCAGTTCTTC. It yields the protein CATSDLGLAGDNEQFF.

The rearrangement joins TRBV27 to TRBJ1-5; 8 bases fit TRBD1. The CDR3 has 14 residues. Germline CDR1 MNHEY, CDR2 SMNVEV (reference sequence). V lost 5 bases to trimming and J lost 6 bases; unmatched junction nucleotides: 6. The CDR3: CASSLGQGIQPQHF. Written as DNA, the CDR3 is TGTGCCAGCAGTCTCGGACAGGGAATTCAGCCCCAGCATTTT.

The chain uses TRBV7-2 and TRBJ1-5; a weak D match, TRBD1 (5 bases). In germline, CDR1 is SGHTA, CDR2 FQGNSA. The V gene lost 8 bases and the J gene lost 4 bases, with 18 bases spanning the gap. The CDR3 is made up of 15 amino acids. Here the CDR3 DNA reads TGTGCCAGCGCCGTGGGGGGAAGACTGAATCAGCCCCAGCATTTT. Translation gives CASAVGGRLNQPQHF.

Only one count was recorded for this clone. This sequence joins TRBV2 and TRBJ2-7; D uncertain. V lost 4 bases, J lost 6 bases, and 19 bases lay in between. Germline-derived CDR1 and CDR2 are SNHLY and FYNNEI. The CDR3 contains 15 residues. In DNA, the CDR3 is TGTGCCAGCAGTGCCCAGACTCTTTCCCCTGGCGAGCAGTACTTC. Encoded protein: CASSAQTLSPGEQYF.

This rearrangement joins TRBV9 to TRBJ2-7; 10 bases match TRBD2. With 4 bases clipped from V and 3 bases from J, the junction kept 10 bases outside the gene matches. The CDR3 runs 16 residues. In germline, CDR1 is SGDLS, CDR2 YYNGEE. CDR3 amino acids: CASSRGASGGFYEQYF. The CDR3 DNA follows: TGTGCCAGCAGCAGAGGGGCTAGCGGGGGTTTCTACGAGCAGTACTTC.

This clone was observed a handful of times. CDR3 residues: CASSVGHSGLDEKLFF. The CDR3 nucleotides read TGTGCCAGCAGCGTAGGGCATTCAGGCCTCGATGAAAAACTGTTTTTT. The genes are TRBV9 and TRBJ1-4; the D is unclear. V was cut by 0 bases and J by 6 bases, with 15 bases left in between. CDR3 length: 16 amino acids. Looked up from germline, CDR1 is SGDLS and CDR2 is YYNGEE.